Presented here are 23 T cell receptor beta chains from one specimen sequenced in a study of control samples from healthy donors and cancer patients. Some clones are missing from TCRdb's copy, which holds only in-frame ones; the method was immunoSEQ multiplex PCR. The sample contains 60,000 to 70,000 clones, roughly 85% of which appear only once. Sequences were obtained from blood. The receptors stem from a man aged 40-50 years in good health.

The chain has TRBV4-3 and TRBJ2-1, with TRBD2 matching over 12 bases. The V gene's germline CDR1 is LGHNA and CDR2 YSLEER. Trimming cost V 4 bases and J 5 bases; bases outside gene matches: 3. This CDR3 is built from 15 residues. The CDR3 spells CASSLTSGGNNEQFF. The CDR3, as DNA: TGCGCCAGCAGCCTGACTAGCGGGGGAAACAATGAGCAGTTCTTC.

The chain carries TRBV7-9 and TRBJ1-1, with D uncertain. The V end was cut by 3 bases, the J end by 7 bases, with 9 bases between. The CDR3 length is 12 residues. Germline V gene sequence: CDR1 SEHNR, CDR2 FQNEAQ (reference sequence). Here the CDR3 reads CASSLTLSEAFF. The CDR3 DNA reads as TGTGCCAGCAGCTTGACATTGAGTGAAGCTTTCTTT.

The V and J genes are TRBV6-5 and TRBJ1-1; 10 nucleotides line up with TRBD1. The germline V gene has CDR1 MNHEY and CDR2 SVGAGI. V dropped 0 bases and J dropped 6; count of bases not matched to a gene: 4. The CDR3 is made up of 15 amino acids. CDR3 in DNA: TGTGCCAGCAGTTACTCGACAGGGGGCACGGCTGAAGCTTTCTTT. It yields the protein CASSYSTGGTAEAFF.

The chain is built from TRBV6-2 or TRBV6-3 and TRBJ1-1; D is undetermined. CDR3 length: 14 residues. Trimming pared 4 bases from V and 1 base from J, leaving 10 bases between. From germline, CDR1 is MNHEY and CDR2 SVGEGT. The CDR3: CASSFSAGNTEAFF. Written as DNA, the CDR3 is TGTGCCAGCAGTTTTTCAGCGGGGAACACTGAAGCTTTCTTT.

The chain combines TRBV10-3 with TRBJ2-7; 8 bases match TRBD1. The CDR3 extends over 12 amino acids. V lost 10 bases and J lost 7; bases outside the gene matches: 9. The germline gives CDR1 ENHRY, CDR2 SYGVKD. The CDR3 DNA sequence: TGTGCCAGCGGACAGGGAGATGATGAGCAGTACTTC. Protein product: CASGQGDDEQYF.

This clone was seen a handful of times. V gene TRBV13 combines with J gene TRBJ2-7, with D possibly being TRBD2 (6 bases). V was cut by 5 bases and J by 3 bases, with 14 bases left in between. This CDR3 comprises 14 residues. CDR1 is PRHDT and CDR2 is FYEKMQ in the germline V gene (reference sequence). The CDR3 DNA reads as TGTGCCAGCAGCCGGAGGGGCCCCTTCTACGAGCAGTACTTC. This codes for CASSRRGPFYEQYF.

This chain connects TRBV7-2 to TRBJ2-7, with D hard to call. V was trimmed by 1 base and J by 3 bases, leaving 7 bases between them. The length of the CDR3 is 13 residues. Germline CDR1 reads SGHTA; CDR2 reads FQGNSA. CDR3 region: CASSLEGFYEQYF. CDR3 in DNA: TGTGCCAGCAGCTTAGAGGGCTTCTACGAGCAGTACTTC.

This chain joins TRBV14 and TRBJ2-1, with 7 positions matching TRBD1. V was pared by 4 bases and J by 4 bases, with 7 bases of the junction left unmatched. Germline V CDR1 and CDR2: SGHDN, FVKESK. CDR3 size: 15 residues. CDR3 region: CASSPGRGTYNEQFF. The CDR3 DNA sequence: TGTGCCAGCAGCCCAGGCAGGGGGACGTACAATGAGCAGTTCTTC. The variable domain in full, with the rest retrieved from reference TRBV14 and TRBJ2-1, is EAGVTQFPSHSVIEKGQTVTLRCDPISGHDNLYWYRRVMGKEIKFLLHFVKESKQDESGMPNNRFLAERTGGTYSTLKVQPAELEDSGVYFCASSPGRGTYNEQFFGPGTRLTVL.

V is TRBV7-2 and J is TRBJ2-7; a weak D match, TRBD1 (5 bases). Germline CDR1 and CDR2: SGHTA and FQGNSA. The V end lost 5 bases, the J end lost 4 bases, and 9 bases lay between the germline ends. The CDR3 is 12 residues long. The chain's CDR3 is CASSHDSYEQYF. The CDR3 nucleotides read TGTGCCAGCAGCCATGACAGTTACGAGCAGTACTTC. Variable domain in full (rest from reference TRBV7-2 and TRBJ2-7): GAGVSQSPSNKVTEKGKDVELRCDPISGHTALYWYRQSLGQGLEFLIYFQGNSAPDKSGLPSDRFSAERTGGSVSTLTIQRTQQEDSAVYLCASSHDSYEQYFGPGTRLTVT.

The CDR3 here is CSGRTGTEKLFF. The CDR3 nucleotides are TGCAGCGGACGGACAGGGACTGAAAAACTGTTTTTT. The chain joins TRBV29-1 to TRBJ1-4; 8 bases are a match to TRBD1. This CDR3 spans 12 amino acids. CDR1 SQVTM and CDR2 ANQGSEA come from the germline V gene. J gave up 7 bases and V 7 bases, and 5 bases lay outside the gene matches. Based on the CDR3 plus reference TRBV29-1 and TRBJ1-4, the full variable domain is SAVISQKPSRDICQRGTSLTIQCQVDSQVTMMFWYRQQPGQSLTLIATANQGSEATYESGFVIDKFPISRPNLTFSTLTVSNMSPEDSSIYLCSGRTGTEKLFFGSGTQLSVL.

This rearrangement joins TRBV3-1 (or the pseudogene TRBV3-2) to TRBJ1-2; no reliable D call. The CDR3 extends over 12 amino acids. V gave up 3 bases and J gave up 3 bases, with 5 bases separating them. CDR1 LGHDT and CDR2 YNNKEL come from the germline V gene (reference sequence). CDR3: CASSQLYYGYTF. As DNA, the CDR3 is TGTGCCAGCAGCCAGTTATACTATGGCTACACCTTC.

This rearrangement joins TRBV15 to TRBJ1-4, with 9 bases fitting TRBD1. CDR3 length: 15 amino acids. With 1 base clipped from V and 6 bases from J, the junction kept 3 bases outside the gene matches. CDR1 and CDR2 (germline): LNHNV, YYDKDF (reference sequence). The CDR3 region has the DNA TGTGCCACCAGCAGAGGGGGACAGGGCGATGAAAAACTGTTTTTT. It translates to CATSRGGQGDEKLFF.

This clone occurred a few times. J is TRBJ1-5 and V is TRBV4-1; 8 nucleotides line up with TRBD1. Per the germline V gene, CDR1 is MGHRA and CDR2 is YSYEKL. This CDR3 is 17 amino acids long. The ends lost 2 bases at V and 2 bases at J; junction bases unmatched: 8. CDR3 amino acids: CASSQLWGQDRNQPQHF. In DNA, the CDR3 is TGCGCCAGCAGCCAACTCTGGGGACAGGACCGCAATCAGCCCCAGCATTTT.

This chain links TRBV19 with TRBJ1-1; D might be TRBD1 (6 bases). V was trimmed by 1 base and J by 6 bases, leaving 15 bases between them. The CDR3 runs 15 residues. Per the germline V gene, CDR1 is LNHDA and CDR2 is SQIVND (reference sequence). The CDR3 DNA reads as TGTGCCAGTAGTATAGCTGACAGGCCGTGGGCTGAAGCTTTCTTT. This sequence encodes CASSIADRPWAEAFF.

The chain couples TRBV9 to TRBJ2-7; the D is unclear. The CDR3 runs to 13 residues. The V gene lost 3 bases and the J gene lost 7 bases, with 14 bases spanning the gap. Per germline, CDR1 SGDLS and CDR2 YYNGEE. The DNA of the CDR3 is TGTGCCAGCAGCGACGGACCATTTCGAGAGCAGTACTTC. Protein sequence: CASSDGPFREQYF.

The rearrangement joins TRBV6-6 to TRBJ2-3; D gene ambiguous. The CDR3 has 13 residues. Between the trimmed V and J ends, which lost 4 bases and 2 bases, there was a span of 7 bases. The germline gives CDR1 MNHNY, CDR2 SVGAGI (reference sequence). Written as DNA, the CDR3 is TGTGCCAGCAGTTTAACATCCACAGATACGCAGTATTTT. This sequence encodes CASSLTSTDTQYF.

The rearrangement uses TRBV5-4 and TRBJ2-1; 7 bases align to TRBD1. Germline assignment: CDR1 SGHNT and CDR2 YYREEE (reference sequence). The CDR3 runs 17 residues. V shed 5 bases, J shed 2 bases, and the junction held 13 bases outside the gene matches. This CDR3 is CASRSTFGTDAYNEQFF. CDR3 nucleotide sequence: TGTGCCAGCAGGAGTACGTTTGGGACAGACGCCTACAATGAGCAGTTCTTC.

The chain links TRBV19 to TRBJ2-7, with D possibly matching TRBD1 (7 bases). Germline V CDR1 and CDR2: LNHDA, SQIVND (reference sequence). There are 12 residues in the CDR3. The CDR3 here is CASRDPGGEQYF. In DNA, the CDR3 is TGTGCTTCCAGGGATCCAGGGGGGGAGCAGTACTTC.

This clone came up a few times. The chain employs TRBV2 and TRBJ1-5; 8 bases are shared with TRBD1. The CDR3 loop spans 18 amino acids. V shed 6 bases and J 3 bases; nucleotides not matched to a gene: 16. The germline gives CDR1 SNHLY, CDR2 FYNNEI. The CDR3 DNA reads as TGTGCCAGCAGGAGGGACAGGCTTGGTGGCGGAGTCAATCAGCCCCAGCATTTT. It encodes CASRRDRLGGGVNQPQHF.

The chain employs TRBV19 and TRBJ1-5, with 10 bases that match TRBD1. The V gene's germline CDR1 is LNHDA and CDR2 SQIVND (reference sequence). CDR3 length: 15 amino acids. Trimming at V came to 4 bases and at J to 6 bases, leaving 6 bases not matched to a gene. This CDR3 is CASSTSDRGFQPQHF. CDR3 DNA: TGTGCCAGTAGTACTTCGGACAGGGGGTTTCAGCCCCAGCATTTT.

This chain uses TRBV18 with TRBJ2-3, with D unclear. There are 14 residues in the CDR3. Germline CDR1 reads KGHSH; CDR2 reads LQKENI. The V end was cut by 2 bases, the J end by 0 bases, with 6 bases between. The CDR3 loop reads CASSPIPSTDTQYF. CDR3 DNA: TGTGCCAGCTCACCAATCCCTAGCACAGATACGCAGTATTTT.

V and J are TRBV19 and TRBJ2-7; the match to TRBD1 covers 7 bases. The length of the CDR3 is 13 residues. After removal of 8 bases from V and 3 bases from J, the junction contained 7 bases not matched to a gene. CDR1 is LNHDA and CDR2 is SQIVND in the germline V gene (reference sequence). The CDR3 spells CASRQGLNYEQYF. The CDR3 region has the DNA TGTGCCAGTCGACAGGGTCTAAACTACGAGCAGTACTTC.

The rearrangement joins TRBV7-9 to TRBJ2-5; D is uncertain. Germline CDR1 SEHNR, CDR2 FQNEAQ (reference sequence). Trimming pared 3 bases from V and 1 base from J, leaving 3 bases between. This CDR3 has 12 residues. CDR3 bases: TGTGCCAGCAGCTTTGCCCAAGAGACCCAGTACTTC. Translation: CASSFAQETQYF.